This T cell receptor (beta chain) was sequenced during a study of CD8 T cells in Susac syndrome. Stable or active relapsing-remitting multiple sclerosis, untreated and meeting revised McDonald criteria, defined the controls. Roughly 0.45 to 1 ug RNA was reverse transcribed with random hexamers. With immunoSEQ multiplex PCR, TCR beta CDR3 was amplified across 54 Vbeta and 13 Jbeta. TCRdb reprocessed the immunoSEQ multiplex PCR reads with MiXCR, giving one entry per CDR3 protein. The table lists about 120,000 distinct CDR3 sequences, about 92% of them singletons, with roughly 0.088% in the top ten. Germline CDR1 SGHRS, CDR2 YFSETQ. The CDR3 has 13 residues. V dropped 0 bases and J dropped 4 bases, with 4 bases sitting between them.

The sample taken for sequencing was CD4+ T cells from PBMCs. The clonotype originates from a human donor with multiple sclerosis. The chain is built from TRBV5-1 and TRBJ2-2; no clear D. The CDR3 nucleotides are TGCGCCAGCAGCTTGGTCGTCACCGGGGAGCTGTTTTTT. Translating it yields CASSLVVTGELFF.